This T cell receptor (beta chain) emerged from a study of technical replicates of blood from several donors. Here immunoSEQ multiplex PCR was the method, and the copy in TCRdb shows in-frame clones only, minus some. Of approximately 81,000 clones detected, roughly 95% appear once; the ten largest clones hold 0.36%. The germline gives CDR1 MNHEY, CDR2 SMNVEV (reference sequence). J was trimmed by 0 bases and V by 6 bases; bases with no gene match: 3. CDR3 size: 14 residues. V and J are TRBV27 and TRBJ2-7; TRBD1 matches at 9 bases. The sequencing input was T cells isolated from PBMCs. This TCR was sampled from a human donor in good health. The CDR3 DNA reads as TGTGCCAGCAGGGGACAGGGCAGCTCCTACGAGCAGTACTTC. Protein sequence: CASRGQGSSYEQYF.